Listed here are 25 T cell receptor beta chains from one sample, sequenced in a study of cytomegalovirus exposure and HLA in healthy donors. The PCR made use of 60 Vbeta and 13 Jbeta primers. Only in-frame clones appear in the TCRdb table, and some are missing; sequencing was by immunoSEQ multiplex PCR. The data contain over 70,000 clones, 80% of them singletons. The specimen sequenced was PBMCs. The receptor source for this set is a man in his forties or fifties in good health and CMV-seropositive.

The rearrangement links TRBV15 to TRBJ2-2; D unclear. The CDR3 is 13 amino acids. Germline CDR1 reads LNHNV; CDR2 reads YYDKDF (reference sequence). V lost 2 bases and J lost 4, with 5 bases in between. The CDR3 reads CATSRTSTGELFF. Written as DNA, the CDR3 is TGTGCCACCAGCAGAACGAGCACCGGGGAGCTGTTTTTT.

This chain links TRBV19 with TRBJ1-5; 8 bases are a match to TRBD1. This CDR3 is built from 16 residues. Unmatched junction bases numbered 11, after V lost 4 bases and J lost 6 bases. Germline V gene lookup returns CDR1 LNHDA and CDR2 SQIVND (reference sequence). The CDR3 DNA reads as TGTGCCAGTAGTACCCCGGACAGGGCGAGGGGTCAGCCCCAGCATTTT. Translating gives CASSTPDRARGQPQHF.

This clone was recorded only once. This rearrangement joins TRBV30 to TRBJ1-1, with D perhaps matching TRBD1 (5 bases). The ends were cut back, 8 bases at V and 5 bases at J, with 18 bases in the middle. There are 13 residues in the CDR3. Germline CDR1 GTSNPN, CDR2 SVGIG (reference sequence). The DNA of the CDR3 is TGTGCCGGAGAGGACAAGGGCTGGACTGAAGCTTTCTTT. Translating it yields CAGEDKGWTEAFF.

The table lists this clone with a few counts. The chain joins TRBV27 to TRBJ2-1; 12 bases match TRBD2. The germline gives CDR1 MNHEY, CDR2 SMNVEV (reference sequence). The junction had 9 bases not matched to a gene; V was cut back by 3 bases and J by 0 bases. This CDR3 spans 19 amino acids. CDR3 sequence reads: CASSFPSGRADYSYNEQFF. CDR3 DNA: TGTGCCAGCAGTTTTCCTAGCGGGAGGGCCGATTACTCCTACAATGAGCAGTTCTTC.

This chain joins TRBV6-1 and TRBJ1-1; tentative D call: TRBD1 (5 bases). CDR3 length: 13 residues. Germline values: CDR1 MNHNS, CDR2 SASEGT. Trimming shortened V by 5 bases and J by 1 base, and 8 bases separated the two germline ends. The CDR3: CASSWRGNTEAFF. CDR3 DNA: TGTGCCAGCAGTTGGAGGGGGAACACTGAAGCTTTCTTT.

The chain has TRBV6-1 and TRBJ2-1, with 9 positions matching TRBD2. The V gene end was trimmed by 3 bases and the J gene end by 2 bases; junction bases not matched to a gene: 5. Germline lookup yields CDR1 MNHNS and CDR2 SASEGT. The CDR3 covers 16 residues. The CDR3 here is CASSDGGGRAYNEQFF. The DNA for the CDR3 is TGTGCCAGCAGTGACGGGGGCGGGAGGGCCTACAATGAGCAGTTCTTC.

The V and J genes are TRBV6-1 and TRBJ2-3; perhaps TRBD2 as D (7 bases). V was trimmed by 4 bases and J by 3 bases, leaving 14 bases between them. Germline CDR1 MNHNS, CDR2 SASEGT. The CDR3 runs to 15 residues. Written as DNA, the CDR3 is TGTGCCAGCAGTGGGGGGCGGGAGCCAACAGATACGCAGTATTTT. Translating gives CASSGGREPTDTQYF.

The gene calls are TRBV30 and TRBJ1-2; 9 bases agree with TRBD1. With V trimmed by 8 bases and J by 8 bases, 6 bases remained unmatched. Germline CDR1 is GTSNPN and CDR2 is SVGIG (reference sequence). The CDR3 runs 11 residues. The CDR3 loop is CAEDRGLGYTF. The CDR3 region has the DNA TGTGCCGAGGACAGGGGCTTAGGCTACACCTTC.

This chain joins TRBV5-6 and TRBJ1-2, with D perhaps matching TRBD1 (6 bases). CDR3 length: 17 residues. Germline lookup yields CDR1 SGHDT and CDR2 YYEEEE. With 3 bases removed from V and 1 base from J, the gap between germline ends came to 19 bases. Written as DNA, the CDR3 is TGTGCCAGCAGCTCCCAAGGCTCAGGGGCCGTTAACTATGGCTACACCTTC. Translated: CASSSQGSGAVNYGYTF.

This clone showed up just a few times. The chain joins TRBV5-6 to TRBJ1-5; D uncertain. Germline CDR1 SGHDT, CDR2 YYEEEE. This CDR3 comprises 12 residues. V lost 3 bases to trimming and J lost 4 bases, with 5 bases between them. The CDR3 protein is CASSSLNQPQHF. CDR3 in DNA: TGTGCCAGCAGCTCATTGAATCAGCCCCAGCATTTT.

The chain employs TRBV9 and TRBJ2-1; 10 bases align to TRBD1. Germline V gene lookup returns CDR1 SGDLS and CDR2 YYNGEE. This CDR3 contains 15 residues. Trimming took 2 bases from V and 8 from J; bases not matched to a gene: 7. In nucleotides, the CDR3 is TGTGCCAGCAGCGTTCTGGACAGGGGGTGGGATGAGCAGTTCTTC. Its protein product is CASSVLDRGWDEQFF.

The V call is TRBV6-5, the J call TRBJ1-2; D might be TRBD1 (6 bases). Germline CDR1 MNHEY, CDR2 SVGAGI. V gave up 2 bases and J gave up 3 bases, with 16 bases separating them. There are 16 residues in the CDR3. The CDR3 sequence is CASSYPTGRGHYGYTF. The CDR3 nucleotides read TGTGCCAGCAGTTACCCGACTGGCAGGGGACACTATGGCTACACCTTC.

The rearrangement links TRBV6-5 to TRBJ2-5; perhaps TRBD1 as D (6 bases). Germline V gives CDR1 MNHEY, CDR2 SVGAGI. The CDR3 covers 11 residues. Trimming cost V 7 bases and J 5 bases, with 8 bases left between them. In DNA, the CDR3 is TGTGCCAGCACCAGGGGTGAGACCCAGTACTTC. Its translation is CASTRGETQYF.

The chain is built from TRBV7-2 and TRBJ1-1, with a weak D call TRBD1 (5 bases). The CDR3 is 14 residues long. Germline V CDR1 and CDR2: SGHTA, FQGNSA. The ends were cut back, 2 bases at V and 5 bases at J, with 12 bases in the middle. The CDR3 here is CASSLNGARTEAFF. CDR3 DNA sequence: TGTGCCAGCAGCTTAAATGGGGCGCGTACTGAAGCTTTCTTT.

This clone has more than one count but fewer than ten. The junction departs from germline at one end; a sequencing error may be responsible. CDR3 DNA: TGTTCCAGCAGCCCCGGACTAGCGGGAGACATCGAGCAGTACTTC. Protein: CSSSPGLAGDIEQYF. The chain couples TRBV7-9 to TRBJ2-7, with TRBD2 identical over 13 bases. The CDR3 is 15 amino acids. Germline lookup yields CDR1 SEHNR and CDR2 FQNEAQ (reference sequence).

Notes on this clone: With a far larger clone one base away, a read error is the likely cause. The same CDR3 can be traced to other DNA sequences in this sample. V usage is TRBV15 and J usage is TRBJ1-2, with D possibly matching TRBD1 (6 bases). CDR3 length: 14 amino acids. The germline CDR1 and CDR2 sequences are LNHNV and YYDKDF (reference sequence). With 2 bases removed from V and 4 bases from J, the gap between germline ends came to 11 bases. The CDR3 DNA reads TGTGCCACCAGCAGACAGGGGAGCGTCTATGGCTACACCTTC. Protein product: CATSRQGSVYGYTF.

This rearrangement joins TRBV2 to TRBJ2-5, with D maybe TRBD1 (6 bases). V was pared by 9 bases and J by 1 base, with 12 bases between. The CDR3 covers 13 residues. Germline lookup yields CDR1 SNHLY and CDR2 FYNNEI. The CDR3 is CARARTAQETQYF. CDR3 nucleotide sequence: TGTGCCAGAGCCAGGACAGCCCAAGAGACCCAGTACTTC.

This rearrangement joins TRBV9 to TRBJ2-7, with D perhaps TRBD1 (5 bases). Deletions cut 2 bases from V and 4 bases from J, with 16 bases between. Germline V gene data show CDR1 as SGDLS and CDR2 as YYNGEE. The CDR3 consists of 15 residues. The chain's CDR3 is CASSVGPGPRYEQYF. CDR3 DNA: TGTGCCAGCAGCGTGGGGCCAGGGCCACGGTACGAGCAGTACTTC.

The chain links TRBV5-1 to TRBJ2-2; weak D call: TRBD2 (6 bases). Germline lookup yields CDR1 SGHRS and CDR2 YFSETQ. The length of the CDR3 is 15 residues. V was pared by 4 bases and J by 4 bases, with 14 bases between. The CDR3, as DNA: TGCGCCAGCAGCCGACCCGGGAGCGTCACCGGGGAGCTGTTTTTT. Protein: CASSRPGSVTGELFF.

The sample holds one count of this clone. The V call is TRBV7-8, the J call TRBJ2-1; 10 bases map to TRBD2. The CDR3 consists of 14 residues. CDR1 and CDR2 (germline): SGHVS, FQNEAQ. V gave up 10 bases and J gave up 5 bases; unmatched junction bases: 8. The CDR3 region has the DNA TGTGCCACTCGACTAGCGGGCGGAGACAATGAGCAGTTCTTC. It translates to CATRLAGGDNEQFF.

The CDR3 reads CASTAGTVLNYGYTF. For the CDR3, the DNA is TGTGCCAGCACCGCCGGGACAGTCCTCAACTATGGCTACACCTTC. The rearrangement links TRBV6-1 to TRBJ1-2, with 7 bases lining up with TRBD1. J was trimmed by 2 bases and V by 7 bases; bases with no gene match: 10. Per germline, CDR1 MNHNS and CDR2 SASEGT. The CDR3 totals 15 residues.

The chain links TRBV9 to TRBJ1-1; D not resolved. The CDR3 sequence is 16 residues long. V was shortened by 4 bases and J by 2 bases, with 18 bases between the two germline ends. CDR1 is SGDLS and CDR2 is YYNGEE in the germline V gene. Here the CDR3 DNA reads TGTGCCAGCAGCCGCACCTACCCGACAACCAACACTGAAGCTTTCTTT. Its protein is CASSRTYPTTNTEAFF.

The chain couples TRBV11-3 to TRBJ2-5; TRBD1 aligns across 8 bases. This CDR3 contains 14 residues. Germline V lookup: CDR1 SGHNT, CDR2 YENEEA. V was pared by 4 bases and J by 4 bases, with 5 bases of the junction left unmatched. The CDR3 loop is CASSSGQGGETQYF. The CDR3 coding sequence is TGTGCCAGCAGCTCTGGACAGGGCGGAGAGACCCAGTACTTC.

The V gene is TRBV18, the J gene TRBJ1-2, with D perhaps TRBD1 (5 bases). V was cut by 6 bases and J by 2 bases, with 10 bases left in between. Germline V lookup: CDR1 KGHSH, CDR2 LQKENI. The CDR3 runs to 13 residues. CDR3 amino acids: CASSETENYGYTF. CDR3 DNA: TGTGCCAGCTCTGAGACAGAGAACTATGGCTACACCTTC.

This chain joins TRBV6-6 and TRBJ2-5, with D perhaps TRBD1 (6 bases). The germline V and J ends were trimmed by 5 bases and 4 bases, with 8 bases remaining between them. Germline V lookup: CDR1 MNHNY, CDR2 SVGAGI (reference sequence). The CDR3 has 12 amino acids. The CDR3 sequence is CASSIGGETQYF. The CDR3 DNA is TGTGCCAGCAGTATAGGGGGAGAGACCCAGTACTTC.